This is a list of T cell receptor beta chains from one sample in a study of blood T cell repertoires in COVID-19. Using immunoSEQ multiplex PCR, the repertoire was profiled, and TCRdb retains in-frame clones only, with some absent. The data show approximately 280,000 clones, roughly 85% seen once. The sequenced sample was peripheral blood. The receptors stem from a man between 50 and 59 years old with active or convalescent COVID-19. Each CDR3 is given with its conserved first and last residue. A D gene is named only where the DNA matches it firmly. Expanded clones get a size class; other rows say once, few or many, or leave the size out.

V	D	size	J	DNA	CDR3
TRBV4-1	NA	NA	TRBJ2-5	TGCGCCAGCAGCCGCGATATGGAGACCCAGTACTTC	CASSRDMETQYF
TRBV4-1	TRBD1	NA	TRBJ1-6	TGCGCCAGCAGCCAACCCGACAGGGGATCGGATAATTCACCCCTCCACTTT	CASSQPDRGSDNSPLHF
TRBV3-1/TRBV3-2	NA	NA	TRBJ2-7	TGTGCCAGCAGCCAAGCGTACGAGCAGTACTTC	CASSQAYEQYF
TRBV29-1	TRBD1	NA	TRBJ1-2	TGCAGCGGTCAGACAGGGGGTAATGGCTACACCTTC	CSGQTGGNGYTF
TRBV18	TRBD2	once	TRBJ2-5	TGTGCCAGCTCACCACTAGCGGGAGGAGAGACCCAGTACTTC	CASSPLAGGETQYF
TRBV12-3/TRBV12-4	NA	NA	TRBJ1-1	TGTGCCAGCAGTTTGGGTGGAGGGACTGAAGCTTTCTTT	CASSLGGGTEAFF
TRBV19	TRBD1	NA	TRBJ1-1	TGTGCCAGCACGAGAACAGGGGGGACTGAAGCTTTCTTT	CASTRTGGTEAFF
TRBV6-1	NA	NA	TRBJ1-1	TGTGCCAGCAGTGAAGTGGGGGCCACTGAAGCTTTCTTT	CASSEVGATEAFF
TRBV5-6	NA	many	TRBJ1-2	TGTGCCAGCAGCTTTGGAAGGGGAGGAGGCTACACCTTC	CASSFGRGGGYTF
TRBV2	TRBD2	NA	TRBJ2-5	TGTGCCAGCAGTGATAGAAGCGGGAGGGGGGAGACCCAGTACTTC	CASSDRSGRGETQYF
TRBV7-2	NA	NA	TRBJ1-1	TGTGCCAGCAGCTTACAGGAGAACACTGAAGCTTTCTTT	CASSLQENTEAFF
TRBV5-8	NA	NA	TRBJ1-1	TGTGCCAGCAGTTCCTTTTACTCGGGGAGGGTGAACACTGAAGCTTTCTTT	CASSSFYSGRVNTEAFF
TRBV5-5	TRBD1	NA	TRBJ2-7	TGTGCCAGCAGCCGGGACAGGGCCCCCTCCTACGAGCAGTACTTC	CASSRDRAPSYEQYF
TRBV5-4	TRBD2	NA	TRBJ2-5	TGTGCCAGCAGCTTGGCGGGAGGGGAGGAGACCCAGTACTTC	CASSLAGGEETQYF
TRBV7-9	NA	NA	TRBJ2-7	TGTGCCCGAAAGGGGAGGCATTCCTACGAGCAGTACTTC	CARKGRHSYEQYF
TRBV3-1/TRBV3-2	NA	NA	TRBJ2-2	TGTGCCAGCAGCCAGTTTCGCGGGGAGCTGTTTTTT	CASSQFRGELFF
TRBV28	TRBD1	many	TRBJ1-5	TGTGCCAGCAGTCCCTGGACAGGGGGCGGTCAGCCCCAGCATTTT	CASSPWTGGGQPQHF
TRBV7-8	NA	NA	TRBJ1-3	TGTGCCAGCAGCTTACACAGGGTGGCGAACACCATATATTTT	CASSLHRVANTIYF
TRBV7-2	NA	NA	TRBJ2-7	TGTGCCAGCAGCTTAGCGCACGCGTCCTACGAGCAGTACTTC	CASSLAHASYEQYF
TRBV29-1	TRBD2	NA	TRBJ2-3	TGCAGCGTTGAACGGGGGGTGGGAGCAGATACGCAGTATTTT	CSVERGVGADTQYF
TRBV11-2	NA	NA	TRBJ2-4	TGTGCCAGCAGCTCAGGGGCGGACATTCAGTACTTC	CASSSGADIQYF
TRBV3-1/TRBV3-2	NA	NA	TRBJ2-3	TGTGCCAGCAGCCAAGATCGGGTGGATACGCAGTATTTT	CASSQDRVDTQYF
TRBV19	TRBD2	few	TRBJ2-3	TGTGCCAGCAACCGCGCGGGGGTGGCGGATACGCAGTATTTT	CASNRAGVADTQYF
TRBV30	NA	NA	TRBJ1-6	TGTGCCTGGAGTGTACTCGACTTTAATTCACCCCTCCACTTT	CAWSVLDFNSPLHF
TRBV4-1	TRBD2	NA	TRBJ2-2	TGCGCCAGCAGCTGGGTAAGCGGGAGTAGGCGGAACACCGGGGAGCTGTTTTTT	CASSWVSGSRRNTGELFF
TRBV10-2	TRBD2	NA	TRBJ2-5	TGCGCCAGCAGTGGAGGTCGGACTAGTTGGGAGACCCAGTACTTC	CASSGGRTSWETQYF
TRBV5-4	NA	few	TRBJ1-3	TGTGCCAGCAGCACACAGGGTACTGGAAACACCATATATTTT	CASSTQGTGNTIYF
TRBV27	NA	few	TRBJ1-6	TGTGCCAGCAGTTTAAGTCGACAGCCCTATAATTCACCCCTCCACTTT	CASSLSRQPYNSPLHF
TRBV18	NA	once	TRBJ1-1	TGTGCCAGCTCACCGACCGGGACACCCAACACTGAAGCTTTCTTT	CASSPTGTPNTEAFF
TRBV11-2	TRBD1	NA	TRBJ2-4	TGTGCCAGCAGCTCCAGGACAGGGGCCAAAAACATTCAGTACTTC	CASSSRTGAKNIQYF
TRBV6-6	TRBD1	NA	TRBJ1-1	TGTGCCAGCACCCCGACAGGGGCGGTAGGTGAAGCTTTCTTT	CASTPTGAVGEAFF
TRBV27	TRBD1	NA	TRBJ1-5	TGTGCCAGCGGATACCGGGACAGGGGTGGTCAGCCCCAGCATTTT	CASGYRDRGGQPQHF
TRBV6-5	TRBD2	few	TRBJ2-3	TGTGCCAGCAGTCGGGACCGGCGGGGGACAGATACGCAGTATTTT	CASSRDRRGTDTQYF
TRBV6-5	NA	once	TRBJ2-1	TGTGCCAGCAGTTATCTACCGCACTACAATGAGCAGTTCTTC	CASSYLPHYNEQFF
TRBV19	TRBD1	NA	TRBJ1-5	TGTGCCAGCACCAGGGGGGTCGGTCAGCCCCAGCATTTT	CASTRGVGQPQHF
TRBV7-6	TRBD1	NA	TRBJ2-1	TGTGCCAGCAGCTCAAGACAGGGCGCCACCGATGAGCAGTTCTTC	CASSSRQGATDEQFF
TRBV10-3	NA	NA	TRBJ2-1	TGTGCCATCAGTGAGAGTTGGGCTGGGGCCAACAATGAGCAGTTCTTC	CAISESWAGANNEQFF
TRBV6-5	TRBD2	NA	TRBJ2-1	TGTGCCAGCAACCTAGCGGGAGGGCCGGGTGAGCAGTTCTTC	CASNLAGGPGEQFF
TRBV7-8	TRBD2	NA	TRBJ2-5	TGTGCCAGCAGCCAACCGGGACTAGCGGGAGGGGGAGGAGAGACCCAGTACTTC	CASSQPGLAGGGGETQYF
TRBV13	NA	NA	TRBJ1-1	TGTGCCAGCAGCCCGACGCCAAGGGGCACTGAAGCTTTCTTT	CASSPTPRGTEAFF
TRBV3-1/TRBV3-2	TRBD1	NA	TRBJ1-5	TGTGCCAGCAGCAACACCGGGACAGGGAATCAGCCCCAGCATTTT	CASSNTGTGNQPQHF
TRBV5-1	TRBD2	NA	TRBJ2-7	TGCGCCAGCAGCTTGGTTGCGGGAGGGCCTTACGAGCAGTACTTC	CASSLVAGGPYEQYF
TRBV19	TRBD1	NA	TRBJ1-1	TGTGCCAGTAGCCAGGACAGGGATACTGAAGCTTTCTTT	CASSQDRDTEAFF
TRBV27	TRBD1	NA	TRBJ1-1	TGTGCCAGCAGCTTGGGTTTGACAGGGGCTGAAGCTTTCTTT	CASSLGLTGAEAFF
TRBV6-5	TRBD1	once	TRBJ1-4	TGTGCCAGCACCGAAAGGACAGGGTATAATGAAAAACTGTTTTTT	CASTERTGYNEKLFF
TRBV6-2/TRBV6-3	TRBD1	once	TRBJ2-2	TGTGCCAGCAGTTATGAGGGACAGGGGGCGGTCGGGGAGCTGTTTTTT	CASSYEGQGAVGELFF
TRBV27	NA	NA	TRBJ1-1	TGTGCCAGCAGTTCCGGCAGGGGGAACACTGAAGCTTTCTTT	CASSSGRGNTEAFF
TRBV3-1/TRBV3-2	TRBD2	NA	TRBJ2-4	TGTGCCAGCAGCACAATGACTAGCGGGAGGGCGTCCAAAAACATTCAGTACTTC	CASSTMTSGRASKNIQYF
TRBV2	NA	NA	TRBJ2-3	TGTGCCAGCACCAGAGGACAGATAAGCACAGATACGCAGTATTTT	CASTRGQISTDTQYF
TRBV5-1	TRBD2	NA	TRBJ2-7	TGCGCCAGCAGCCTAGGGACTAGCGGGAGCTCCTACGAGCAGTACTTC	CASSLGTSGSSYEQYF
TRBV9	TRBD2	NA	TRBJ2-3	TGTGCCAGCAGCGTAGAGGCGGGAGGCGGCACAGATACGCAGTATTTT	CASSVEAGGGTDTQYF